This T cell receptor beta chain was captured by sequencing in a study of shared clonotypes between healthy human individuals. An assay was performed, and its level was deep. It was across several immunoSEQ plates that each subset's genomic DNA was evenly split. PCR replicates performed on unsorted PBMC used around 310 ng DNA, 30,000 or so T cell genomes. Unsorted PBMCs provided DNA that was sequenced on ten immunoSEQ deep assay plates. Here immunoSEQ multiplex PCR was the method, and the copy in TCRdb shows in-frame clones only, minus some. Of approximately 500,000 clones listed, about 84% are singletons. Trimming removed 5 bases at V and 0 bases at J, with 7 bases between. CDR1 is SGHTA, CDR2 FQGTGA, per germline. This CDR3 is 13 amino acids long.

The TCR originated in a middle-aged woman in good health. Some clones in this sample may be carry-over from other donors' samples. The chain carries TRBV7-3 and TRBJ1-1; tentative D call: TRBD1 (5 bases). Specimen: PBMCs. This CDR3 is CASSGGMNTEAFF. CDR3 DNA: TGTGCCAGCAGCGGGGGAATGAACACTGAAGCTTTCTTT.